The 21 T cell receptor beta chains in this list originate from one sample, sequenced in a study of blood T cells in healthy people across ages. A second PCR of 7 to 11 cycles used a sample-barcoded 5' primer and a J-beta primer mix. TCRdb re-called the 5' RACE reads through MiXCR, storing one row per CDR3 protein. This sample has hundreds of thousands of distinct CDR3 sequences, with 45% to 50% found just once. The sample was blood. The receptor source for this set is a man aged 25-40 years in good health.

This clonotype appeared many times. One junction end does not reproduce the germline sequence, and a read error may be involved. V and J are TRBV7-7 and TRBJ2-7; 11 bases are shared with TRBD1. The germline V gene has CDR1 SSHAT and CDR2 FNYEAQ (reference sequence). The CDR3 sequence is 13 residues long. The CDR3 protein is CASSFGTGGEQYF. In DNA form, the CDR3 reads TGTGCTAGCAGCTTCGGGACAGGGGGCGAGCAGTACTTC.

J is TRBJ2-3 and V is TRBV2, with 7 bases identical to TRBD1. CDR1 is SNHLY and CDR2 is FYNNEI in the germline V gene. The CDR3 covers 15 residues. The V gene end was trimmed by 8 bases and the J gene end by 5 bases; junction bases not matched to a gene: 13. In nucleotides, the CDR3 is TGTGCCAGCTCCCGAGGCGACAGGGCTGGAGATACGCAGTATTTT. This translates into CASSRGDRAGDTQYF.

This clonotype occurred a few times. The genes are TRBV3-1 and TRBJ1-4, with 9 bases fitting TRBD1. Germline trimming cut 5 bases from V and 4 bases from J; bases unmatched to any gene: 8. Germline CDR1 and CDR2: LGHDT and YNNKEL (reference sequence). The CDR3 has 16 amino acids. The CDR3 sequence is CASSAEQGAYNEKLFF. Here the CDR3 DNA reads TGTGCCAGCAGCGCTGAACAGGGGGCATATAATGAAAAACTGTTTTTT.

This clonotype has more than one count but fewer than ten. This chain uses TRBV7-9 with TRBJ1-1; D is ambiguous. From germline, CDR1 is SEHNR and CDR2 FQNEAQ (reference sequence). Trimming removed 0 bases at V and 6 bases at J, with 5 bases between. There are 12 residues in the CDR3. The CDR3 DNA reads as TGTGCCAGCAGCTTAGCGGGCGCTGAAGCTTTCTTT. It translates to CASSLAGAEAFF.

This rearrangement joins TRBV6-2 or TRBV6-3 to TRBJ2-5; D is unclear. Germline V gene sequence: CDR1 MNHEY, CDR2 SVGEGT. Between the trimmed V and J ends, which lost 5 bases and 11 bases, there was a span of 27 bases. The CDR3 extends over 16 amino acids. The CDR3, as DNA: TGTGCCAGCAGTGATCCCAGCAAGAGATTCTACAATGAGCAGTACTTC. Translation gives CASSDPSKRFYNEQYF.

In this sample, this clonotype turned up many times. The gene calls are TRBV6-5 and TRBJ1-4; D call uncertain. The CDR3 has 11 amino acids. The germline V gene has CDR1 MNHEY and CDR2 SVGAGI. V lost 8 bases and J 6 bases, leaving 7 bases between the germline ends. The CDR3 sequence is CASGLDEKLFF. The CDR3 coding sequence is TGTGCCAGCGGGTTGGATGAAAAACTGTTTTTT.

The table lists this clonotype with a few counts. The chain links TRBV4-2 to TRBJ1-4; D ambiguous. Germline assignment: CDR1 LGHNA and CDR2 YNFKEQ. The V end was cut by 0 bases, the J end by 8 bases, with 7 bases between. The length of the CDR3 is 13 residues. DNA of the CDR3: TGTGCCAGCAGCCAAGACTTTGCCGAAAAACTGTTTTTT. It is translated as CASSQDFAEKLFF.

This clonotype was detected many times. The chain links TRBV2 to TRBJ2-3; 14 bases align to TRBD2. The CDR3 sequence is 14 residues long. The V gene end was trimmed by 6 bases and the J gene end by 4 bases; junction bases not matched to a gene: 0. The germline CDR1 and CDR2 sequences are SNHLY and FYNNEI. The CDR3 here is CASRTSGGADTQYF. CDR3 DNA sequence: TGTGCCAGCAGGACTAGCGGGGGGGCAGATACGCAGTATTTT. Full variable domain (missing parts from reference TRBV2 and TRBJ2-3): EPEVTQTPSHQVTQMGQEVILRCVPISNHLYFYWYRQILGQKVEFLVSFYNNEISEKSEIFDDQFSVERPDGSNFTLKIRSTKLEDSAMYFCASRTSGGADTQYFGPGTRLTVL.

The J gene is TRBJ1-2, the V gene TRBV4-1; maybe TRBD1 (6 bases). V was cut by 4 bases and J by 10 bases, with 28 bases left in between. The CDR3 spans 17 residues. CDR1 is MGHRA and CDR2 is YSYEKL in the germline V gene. In DNA form, the CDR3 reads TGCGCCAGCAGCCCAAACTCGCTTACAGGGAAGGGTATACCCTACACCTTC. The encoded protein is CASSPNSLTGKGIPYTF.

The sample holds a few counts of this clonotype. The chain combines TRBV20-1 with TRBJ2-7; 11 positions match TRBD2. CDR1 is DFQATT and CDR2 is SNEGSKA in the germline V gene (reference sequence). The CDR3 covers 13 residues. J lost 2 bases, V lost 8 bases, and 5 bases had no gene match. CDR3 in amino acids: CSLTSGGPYEQYF. In DNA form, the CDR3 reads TGCAGTCTTACTAGCGGGGGACCCTACGAGCAGTACTTC.

This chain connects TRBV7-2 to TRBJ2-5, with TRBD2 matching 10 bases. The germline V gene encodes CDR1 SGHTA and CDR2 FQGNSA. This CDR3 contains 17 residues. V shed 2 bases and J 4 bases; nucleotides not matched to a gene: 10. The CDR3 sequence: CASSLIRTSGEGETQYF. In DNA, the CDR3 is TGTGCCAGCAGCTTAATTAGAACTAGCGGGGAGGGAGAGACCCAGTACTTC.

This clonotype was seen at least ten times. The chain links TRBV27 to TRBJ2-7, with 8 bases matching TRBD1. V lost 5 bases and J lost 3; bases outside the gene matches: 6. CDR1 is MNHEY and CDR2 is SMNVEV in the germline V gene (reference sequence). The CDR3 runs to 14 residues. The CDR3 loop is CASSLGQGNYEQYF. CDR3 bases: TGTGCCAGCAGTCTTGGACAGGGTAACTACGAGCAGTACTTC.

The J gene is TRBJ2-1, the V gene TRBV20-1; TRBD1 is a possible D gene (5 bases). The CDR3 totals 14 residues. Germline V CDR1 and CDR2: DFQATT, SNEGSKA (reference sequence). V lost 6 bases to trimming and J lost 0 bases, with 12 bases between them. The CDR3 DNA sequence: TGCAGTGCAGGCGACAGAAGCTCCTACAATGAGCAGTTCTTC. It yields the protein CSAGDRSSYNEQFF.

The V gene is TRBV27, the J gene TRBJ1-1; possibly TRBD1 for D (5 bases). Germline lookup yields CDR1 MNHEY and CDR2 SMNVEV (reference sequence). Trimming took 8 bases from V and 1 from J, leaving 14 bases between them. The CDR3 consists of 14 residues. For the CDR3, the DNA is TGTGCCAGCTCATTCCAGGGAACGAACACTGAAGCTTTCTTT. This codes for CASSFQGTNTEAFF.

This sequence joins TRBV12-5 and TRBJ2-5, with D maybe TRBD2 (5 bases). Germline V lookup: CDR1 LGHNT, CDR2 FRNRAP. V shed 8 bases and J shed 1 base, with 11 bases lying between them. The CDR3 sequence is 13 residues long. CDR3 in amino acids: CASRGNPQETQYF. In DNA form, the CDR3 reads TGTGCTAGTCGAGGGAATCCCCAAGAGACCCAGTACTTC.

This clonotype was seen a handful of times. The chain recombines TRBV28 with TRBJ2-7, with 10 bases matching TRBD2. Germline V gives CDR1 MDHEN, CDR2 SYDVKM. Losses at the gene ends were 6 bases for V and 4 bases for J; bases not matched to a gene: 12. CDR3 length equals 16 residues. CDR3 in amino acids: CASSLASGGAWYEQYF. The CDR3 DNA is TGTGCCAGCAGCCTCGCAAGCGGGGGGGCTTGGTACGAGCAGTACTTC.

This clonotype was seen only a few times. The chain recombines TRBV6-5 with TRBJ2-3; D is perhaps TRBD1 or TRBD2 (5 bases each). V lost 0 bases to trimming and J lost 8 bases, with 9 bases between them. This CDR3 region has 13 residues. The germline CDR1 and CDR2 sequences are MNHEY and SVGAGI. For the CDR3, the DNA is TGTGCCAGCAGTTACTCCTACGGGGCTACGCAGTATTTT. Residues: CASSYSYGATQYF.

This clonotype was detected only once. The V and J genes are TRBV6-5 and TRBJ2-4; weak D call: TRBD1 (5 bases). The J call may be mistaken, given a closer DNA end match to TRBJ2-7. CDR3 length: 13 residues. CDR1 and CDR2 (germline): MNHEY, SVGAGI. For the CDR3, the DNA is TGTGCCAGCAGTGACAGACCATTTTACGAGCAGTACTTC. Its protein is CASSDRPFYEQYF.

The V gene is TRBV3-1, the J gene TRBJ2-5, with no clear D. V shed 4 bases and J shed 9 bases, with 12 bases lying between them. Germline CDR1 and CDR2: LGHDT and YNNKEL (reference sequence). CDR3 size: 12 residues. This CDR3 reads CASSRSNGAQYF. The CDR3 DNA follows: TGTGCCAGCAGCCGTTCGAATGGGGCCCAGTACTTC.

The chain joins TRBV29-1 to TRBJ2-2; maybe TRBD1 (6 bases). This CDR3 has 13 residues. Germline-derived CDR1 and CDR2 are SQVTM and ANQGSEA. V dropped 5 bases and J dropped 5 bases, with 12 bases sitting between them. The CDR3 here is CSVRTVGTGELFF. CDR3 nucleotides: TGCAGCGTTAGGACAGTCGGGACCGGGGAGCTGTTTTTT.

This clonotype was seen more than once but under ten times. This chain uses TRBV7-3 with TRBJ2-1; unclear D gene. V lost 1 base and J 1 base, leaving 11 bases between the germline ends. Germline loops: CDR1 SGHTA, CDR2 FQGTGA. CDR3 length: 16 residues. The CDR3 loop reads CASSLMGTGSYNEQFF. The CDR3 DNA follows: TGTGCCAGCAGCTTAATGGGCACCGGGTCCTACAATGAGCAGTTCTTC.